This note documents a single TCR beta chain sequence. Its antigen is not known. Looked up from germline, CDR1 is LNHDA and CDR2 is SQIVND (reference sequence). Trimming cost V 6 bases and J 5 bases; bases outside gene matches: 3. This CDR3 has 13 residues. The data were taken from a study of healthy donors' naive CD4 and CD8 T cells. Overall study context: Three donor age groups were sampled: 20-25, 40-50 and 60-70 years; half female.

Naive T cells were sorted: CD4+CD8-CD45RO-CD45RA+ for CD4+, CD8+CD4-CD45RA+CD27bright for CD8+. Study-wide results and caveats: Reportedly, most V and J gene segments showed naive CD4+ versus CD8+ bias. Positive CDR3 charge linked to CD4+ cells, negative to CD8+ cells.

TCR libraries were built from about 520 ng of total RNA by linear amplification. TCRdb reanalysed the reads using MiXCR and keeps one entry per CDR3 protein. This repertoire shows roughly 200,000 distinct CDR3 sequences, over 60% found once; its top ten account for about 2.1%. V usage is TRBV19 and J usage is TRBJ2-1; 8 nucleotides match TRBD2. Sequencing was carried out using naive CD4+ and CD8+ T cells sorted from blood, pooled from several donors. The TCR was taken from a pool of human donors in good health; the sample pools cells from several healthy donors. The CDR3 loop is CASSSLADNEQFF. The CDR3 coding sequence is TGTGCCAGTAGCTCACTAGCGGACAATGAGCAGTTCTTC.